This T cell receptor (beta chain) originates from a study of PD-1 blockade in classical Hodgkin lymphoma. Study-level background: Nivolumab dosing for patients was 3 mg/kg, administered intravenously every 2 weeks.

Germline loops: CDR1 SNHLY, CDR2 FYNNEI. V trimming: 6 bases; J trimming: 3 bases; junction bases outside the gene matches: 4. The CDR3 is made up of 14 amino acids. Data came from immunoSEQ multiplex PCR; TCRdb stores just in-frame clones and leaves some out. The sample yields about 26,000 clones, roughly 62% seen once. This clone was seen only a few times. Its target is unknown. Every one of the patients relapsed after autologous stem cell transplantation (brentuximab vedotin exposure was variable). General study findings and limits: Newly diagnosed patients and complete responders had comparable diversity at baseline. While CD8+ TCR diversity did not rise significantly by C4D1, CD4+ TCR diversity did. Reports described newly diagnosed patients as having lower baseline TCR diversity than healthy donors.

The sequencing here drew on peripheral blood mononuclear cells (PBMCs), taken before the second cycle of nivolumab. This TCR derives from a human donor with classical Hodgkin lymphoma. The chain employs TRBV2 and TRBJ2-7; 11 nucleotides match TRBD2. For the CDR3, the DNA is TGTGCCAGCAGGGAACTAGCGGGGGACTACGAGCAGTACTTC. It specifies CASRELAGDYEQYF.